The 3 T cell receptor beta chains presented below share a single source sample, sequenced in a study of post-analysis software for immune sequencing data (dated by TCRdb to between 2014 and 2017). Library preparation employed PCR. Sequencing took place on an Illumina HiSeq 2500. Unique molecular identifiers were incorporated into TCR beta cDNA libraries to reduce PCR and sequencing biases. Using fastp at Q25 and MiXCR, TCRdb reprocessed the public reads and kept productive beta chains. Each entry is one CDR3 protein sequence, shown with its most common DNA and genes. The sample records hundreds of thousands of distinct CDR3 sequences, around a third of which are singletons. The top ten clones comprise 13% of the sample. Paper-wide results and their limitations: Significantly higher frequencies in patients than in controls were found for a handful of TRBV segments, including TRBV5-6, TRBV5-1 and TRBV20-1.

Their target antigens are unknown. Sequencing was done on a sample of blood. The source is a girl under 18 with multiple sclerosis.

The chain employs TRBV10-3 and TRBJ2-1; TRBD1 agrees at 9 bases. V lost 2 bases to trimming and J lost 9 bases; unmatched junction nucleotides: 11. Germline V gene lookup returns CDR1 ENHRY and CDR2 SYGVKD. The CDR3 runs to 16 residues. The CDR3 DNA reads TGTGCCATCAGTGAGCCCGGACAGGGGAAGGATGGTGAGCAGTTCTTC. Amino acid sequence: CAISEPGQGKDGEQFF.

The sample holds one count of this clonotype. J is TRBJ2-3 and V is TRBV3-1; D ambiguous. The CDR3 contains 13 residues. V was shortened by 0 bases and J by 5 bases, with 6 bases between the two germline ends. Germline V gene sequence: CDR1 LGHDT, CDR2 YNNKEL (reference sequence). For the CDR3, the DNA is TGTGCCAGCAGCCAAGAGGGGTTAGATACGCAGTATTTT. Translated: CASSQEGLDTQYF.

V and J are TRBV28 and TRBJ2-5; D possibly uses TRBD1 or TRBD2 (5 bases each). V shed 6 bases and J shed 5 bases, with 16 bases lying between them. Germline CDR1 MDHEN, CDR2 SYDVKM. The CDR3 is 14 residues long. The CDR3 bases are TGTGCCAGCAGCCCCGGGGACGGCCGGGAGACCCAGTACTTC. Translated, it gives CASSPGDGRETQYF.